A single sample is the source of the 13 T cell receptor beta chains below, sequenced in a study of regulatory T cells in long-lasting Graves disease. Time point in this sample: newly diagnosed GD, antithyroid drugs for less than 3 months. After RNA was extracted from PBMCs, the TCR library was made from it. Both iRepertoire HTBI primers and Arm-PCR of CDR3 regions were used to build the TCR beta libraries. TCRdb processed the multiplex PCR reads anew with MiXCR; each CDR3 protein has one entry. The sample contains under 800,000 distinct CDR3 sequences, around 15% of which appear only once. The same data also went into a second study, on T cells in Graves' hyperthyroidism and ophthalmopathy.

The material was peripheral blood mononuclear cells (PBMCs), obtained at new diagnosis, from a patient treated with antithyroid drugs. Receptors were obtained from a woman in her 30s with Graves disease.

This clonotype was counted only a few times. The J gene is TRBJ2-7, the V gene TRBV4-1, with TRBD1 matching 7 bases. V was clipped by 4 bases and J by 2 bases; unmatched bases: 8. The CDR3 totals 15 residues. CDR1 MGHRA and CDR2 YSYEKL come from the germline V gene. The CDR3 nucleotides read TGCGCCAGCAGCCCTACAGGGGATGGGGCCTACGAGCAGTACTTC. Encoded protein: CASSPTGDGAYEQYF.

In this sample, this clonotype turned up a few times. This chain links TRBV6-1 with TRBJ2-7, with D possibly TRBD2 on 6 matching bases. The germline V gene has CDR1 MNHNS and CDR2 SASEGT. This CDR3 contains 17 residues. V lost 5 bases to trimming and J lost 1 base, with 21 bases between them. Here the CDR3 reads CASSYGAFGGKSYEQYF. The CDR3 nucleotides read TGTGCCAGCAGTTACGGGGCCTTTGGGGGGAAATCCTACGAGCAGTACTTC.

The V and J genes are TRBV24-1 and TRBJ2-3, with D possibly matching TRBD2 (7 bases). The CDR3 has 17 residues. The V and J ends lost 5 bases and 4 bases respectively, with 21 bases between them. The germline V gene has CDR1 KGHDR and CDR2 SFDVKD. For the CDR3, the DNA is TGTGCCACCAGTGGCTTTGTCCGGGGGGCAGGAGCAGATACGCAGTATTTT. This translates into CATSGFVRGAGADTQYF.

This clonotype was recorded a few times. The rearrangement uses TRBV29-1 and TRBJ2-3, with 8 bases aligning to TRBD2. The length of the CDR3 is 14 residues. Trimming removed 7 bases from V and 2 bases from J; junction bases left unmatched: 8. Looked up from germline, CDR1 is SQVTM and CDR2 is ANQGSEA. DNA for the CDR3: TGCAGCGCCGGGGGGGGGGTGCTCACAGATACGCAGTATTTT. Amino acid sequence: CSAGGGVLTDTQYF.

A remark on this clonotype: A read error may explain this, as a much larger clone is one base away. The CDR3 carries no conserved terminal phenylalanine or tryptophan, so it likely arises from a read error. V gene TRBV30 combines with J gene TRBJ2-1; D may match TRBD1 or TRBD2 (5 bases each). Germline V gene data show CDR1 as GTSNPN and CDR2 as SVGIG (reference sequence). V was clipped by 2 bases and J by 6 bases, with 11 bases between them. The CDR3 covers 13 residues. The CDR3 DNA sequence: TGTGCCTGGAGTCGGGGCAGCGGCAATGAGCAGTTCTCC. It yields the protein CAWSRGSGNEQFS.

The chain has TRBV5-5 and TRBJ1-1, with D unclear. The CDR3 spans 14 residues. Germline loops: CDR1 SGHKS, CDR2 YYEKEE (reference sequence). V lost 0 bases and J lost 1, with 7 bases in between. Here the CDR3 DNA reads TGTGCCAGCAGCTTGGGATACGGGAACACTGAAGCTTTCTTT. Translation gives CASSLGYGNTEAFF.

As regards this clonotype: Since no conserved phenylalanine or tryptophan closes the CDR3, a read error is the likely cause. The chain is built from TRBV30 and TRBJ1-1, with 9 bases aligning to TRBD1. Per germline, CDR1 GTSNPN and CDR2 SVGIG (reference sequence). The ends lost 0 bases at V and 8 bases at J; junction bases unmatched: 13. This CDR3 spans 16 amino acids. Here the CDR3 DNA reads TGTGCCTGGAGTGTGAGAGGACAGGGGAATATCAGGGAAGCTTTCCTT. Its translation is CAWSVRGQGNIREAFL.

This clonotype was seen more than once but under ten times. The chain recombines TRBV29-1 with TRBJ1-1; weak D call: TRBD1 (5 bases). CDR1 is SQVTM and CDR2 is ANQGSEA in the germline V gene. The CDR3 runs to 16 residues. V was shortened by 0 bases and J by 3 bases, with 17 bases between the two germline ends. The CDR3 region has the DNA TGCAGCGTTGAAGATAGTGGGACGGGACGGCACACTGAAGCTTTCTTT. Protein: CSVEDSGTGRHTEAFF.

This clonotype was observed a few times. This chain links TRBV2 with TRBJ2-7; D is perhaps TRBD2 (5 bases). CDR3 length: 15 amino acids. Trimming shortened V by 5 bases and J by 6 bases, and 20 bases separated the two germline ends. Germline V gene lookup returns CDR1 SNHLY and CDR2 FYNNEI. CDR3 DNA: TGTGCCAGCAGTCTAGCCCAGCTCATGATTTCCGAGCAGTACTTC. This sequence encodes CASSLAQLMISEQYF.

This CDR3 is CACRTTVNTEAFF. CDR3 DNA: TGTGCCTGCCGGACCACAGTGAACACTGAAGCTTTCTTT. The chain is built from TRBV30 and TRBJ1-1; D is undetermined. Trimming removed 6 bases at V and 0 bases at J, with 11 bases between. Germline V gene sequence: CDR1 GTSNPN, CDR2 SVGIG (reference sequence). This CDR3 contains 13 residues.

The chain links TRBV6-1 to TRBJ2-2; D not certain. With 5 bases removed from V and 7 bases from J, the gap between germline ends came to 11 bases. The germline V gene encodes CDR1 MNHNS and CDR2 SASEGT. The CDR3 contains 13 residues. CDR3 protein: CASSITAIGELFF. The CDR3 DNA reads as TGTGCCAGCAGTATAACTGCAATCGGGGAGCTGTTTTTT.

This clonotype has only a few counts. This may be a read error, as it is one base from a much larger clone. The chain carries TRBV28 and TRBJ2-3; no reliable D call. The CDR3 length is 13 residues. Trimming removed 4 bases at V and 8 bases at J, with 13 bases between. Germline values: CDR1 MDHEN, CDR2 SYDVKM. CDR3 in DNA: TGTGCCAGCAGTTATCCTATTGCAGGTACGCAGTATTTT. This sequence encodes CASSYPIAGTQYF.

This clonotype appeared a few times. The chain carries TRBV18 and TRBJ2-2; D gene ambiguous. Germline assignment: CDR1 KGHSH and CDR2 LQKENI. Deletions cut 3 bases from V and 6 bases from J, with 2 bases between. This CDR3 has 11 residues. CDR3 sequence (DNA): TGTGCCAGCTCACCTTCCGGGGAGCTGTTTTTT. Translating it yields CASSPSGELFF.